The following is a TCR beta chain sequence with its context. All glioblastoma patients lacked an isocitrate dehydrogenase mutation. J was trimmed by 5 bases and V by 0 bases; bases with no gene match: 8. Germline V CDR1 and CDR2: SGHNT, YYREEE (reference sequence). This CDR3 contains 16 residues. These data come from a study of glioma-infiltrating T cells after dendritic cell vaccination. Study as a whole: At biweekly intervals, patients got three intradermal dendritic cell vaccine injections.

The PCR used 60 V beta and 13 J beta primers. Libraries were prepared by immunoSEQ multiplex PCR; TCRdb keeps only in-frame clonotypes and omits some of them. The table shows under 100,000 clones, with approximately 81% occurring only once. The chain carries TRBV5-4 and TRBJ2-5, with 9 positions matching TRBD2. This material consisted of blood, taken before dendritic cell vaccination. The receptor was derived from a human donor with glioblastoma. The CDR3: CASSLDAGGGWETQYF. In DNA form, the CDR3 reads TGTGCCAGCAGCTTGGATGCGGGAGGGGGTTGGGAGACCCAGTACTTC.